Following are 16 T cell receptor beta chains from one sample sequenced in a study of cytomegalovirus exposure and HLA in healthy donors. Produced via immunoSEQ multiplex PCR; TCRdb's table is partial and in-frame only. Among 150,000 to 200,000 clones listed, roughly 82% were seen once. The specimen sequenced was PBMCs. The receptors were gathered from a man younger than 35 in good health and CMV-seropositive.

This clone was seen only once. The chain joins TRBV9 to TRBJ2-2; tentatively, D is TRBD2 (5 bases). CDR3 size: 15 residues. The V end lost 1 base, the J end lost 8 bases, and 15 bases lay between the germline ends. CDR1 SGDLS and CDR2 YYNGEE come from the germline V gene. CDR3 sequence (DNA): TGTGCCAGCAGCGTATTTGGGAGCGTCCCTGGGGAGCTGTTTTTT. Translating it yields CASSVFGSVPGELFF.

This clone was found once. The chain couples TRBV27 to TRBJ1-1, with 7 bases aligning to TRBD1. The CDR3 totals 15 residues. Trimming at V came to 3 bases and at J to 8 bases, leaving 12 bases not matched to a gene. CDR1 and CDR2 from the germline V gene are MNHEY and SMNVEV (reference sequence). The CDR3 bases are TGTGCCAGCAGTTTTTTAAACAGGGGTGAATCGGAAGCTTTCTTT. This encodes CASSFLNRGESEAFF.

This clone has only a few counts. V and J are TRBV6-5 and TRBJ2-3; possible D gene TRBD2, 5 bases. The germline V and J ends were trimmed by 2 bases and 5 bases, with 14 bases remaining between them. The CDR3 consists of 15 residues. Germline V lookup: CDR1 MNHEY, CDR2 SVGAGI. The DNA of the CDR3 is TGTGCCAGCAGTTACGGGATCGAGGGCCGAGATACGCAGTATTTT. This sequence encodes CASSYGIEGRDTQYF.

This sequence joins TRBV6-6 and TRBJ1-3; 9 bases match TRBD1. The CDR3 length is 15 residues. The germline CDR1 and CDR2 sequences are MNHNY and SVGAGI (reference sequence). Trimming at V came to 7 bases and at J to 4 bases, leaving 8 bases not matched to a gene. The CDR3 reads CASTPGTGRGNTIYF. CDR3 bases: TGTGCCAGCACCCCCGGGACAGGGCGCGGAAACACCATATATTTT.

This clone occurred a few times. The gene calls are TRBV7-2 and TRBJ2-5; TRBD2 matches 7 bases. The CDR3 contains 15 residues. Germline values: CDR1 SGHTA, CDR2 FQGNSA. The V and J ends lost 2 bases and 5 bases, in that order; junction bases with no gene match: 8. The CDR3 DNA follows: TGTGCCAGCAGCTTACCCAGCGGGATGACGGAGACCCAGTACTTC. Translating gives CASSLPSGMTETQYF.

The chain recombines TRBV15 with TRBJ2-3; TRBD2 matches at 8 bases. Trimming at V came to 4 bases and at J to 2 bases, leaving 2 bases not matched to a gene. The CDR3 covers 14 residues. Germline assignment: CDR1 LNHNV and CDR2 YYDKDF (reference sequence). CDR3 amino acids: CATSKGLDTDTQYF. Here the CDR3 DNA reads TGTGCCACCAGCAAGGGACTAGACACAGATACGCAGTATTTT.

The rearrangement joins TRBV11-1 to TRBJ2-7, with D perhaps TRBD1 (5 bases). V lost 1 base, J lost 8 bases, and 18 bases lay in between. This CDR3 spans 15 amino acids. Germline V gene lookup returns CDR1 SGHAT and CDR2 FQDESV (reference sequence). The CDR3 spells CASSLGQGSATKQYF. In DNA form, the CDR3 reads TGTGCCAGCAGCTTAGGCCAGGGCTCCGCTACGAAGCAGTACTTC.

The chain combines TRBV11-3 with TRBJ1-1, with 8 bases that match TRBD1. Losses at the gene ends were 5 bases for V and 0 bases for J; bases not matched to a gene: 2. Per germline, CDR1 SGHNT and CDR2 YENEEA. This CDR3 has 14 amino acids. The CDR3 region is CASSTGQVNTEAFF. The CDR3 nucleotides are TGTGCCAGCAGCACGGGACAGGTGAACACTGAAGCTTTCTTT.

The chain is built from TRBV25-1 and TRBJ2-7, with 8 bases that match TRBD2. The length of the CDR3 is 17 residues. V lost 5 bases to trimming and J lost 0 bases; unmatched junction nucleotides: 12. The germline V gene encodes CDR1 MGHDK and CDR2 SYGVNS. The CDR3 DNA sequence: TGTGCCAGCAGTTTAACCGGGGGGGGAAAGAGCTCCTACGAGCAGTACTTC. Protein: CASSLTGGGKSSYEQYF.

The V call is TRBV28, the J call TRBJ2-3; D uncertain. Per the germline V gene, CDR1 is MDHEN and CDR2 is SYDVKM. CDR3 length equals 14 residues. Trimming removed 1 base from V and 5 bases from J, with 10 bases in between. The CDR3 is CASSLYGTRDTQYF. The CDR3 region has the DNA TGTGCCAGCAGTTTATATGGTACACGAGATACGCAGTATTTT.

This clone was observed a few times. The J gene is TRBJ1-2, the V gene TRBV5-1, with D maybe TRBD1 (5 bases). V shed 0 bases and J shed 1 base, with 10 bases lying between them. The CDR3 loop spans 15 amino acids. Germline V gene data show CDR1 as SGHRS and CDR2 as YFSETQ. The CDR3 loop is CASSLDTGGNYGYTF. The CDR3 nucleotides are TGCGCCAGCAGCTTGGATACGGGGGGTAACTATGGCTACACCTTC.

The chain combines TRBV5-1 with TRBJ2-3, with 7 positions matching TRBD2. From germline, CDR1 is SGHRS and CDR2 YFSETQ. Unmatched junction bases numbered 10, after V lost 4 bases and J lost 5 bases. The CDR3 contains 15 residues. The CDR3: CASSPPLASRDTQYF. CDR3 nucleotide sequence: TGCGCCAGCAGCCCACCACTAGCGTCTCGAGATACGCAGTATTTT.

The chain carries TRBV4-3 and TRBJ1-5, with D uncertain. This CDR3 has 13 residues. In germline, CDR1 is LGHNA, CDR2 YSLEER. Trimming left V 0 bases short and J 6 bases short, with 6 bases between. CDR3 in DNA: TGCGCCAGCAGCCAAGATTGGAGTCAGCCCCAGCATTTT. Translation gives CASSQDWSQPQHF.

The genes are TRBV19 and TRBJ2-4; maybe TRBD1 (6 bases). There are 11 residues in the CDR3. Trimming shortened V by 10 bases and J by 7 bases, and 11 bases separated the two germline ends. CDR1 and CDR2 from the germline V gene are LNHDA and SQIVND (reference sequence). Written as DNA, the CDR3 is TGTGCCACCTCGGACAGTAACATTCAGTACTTC. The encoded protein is CATSDSNIQYF. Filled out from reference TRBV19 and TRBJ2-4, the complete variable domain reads DGGITQSPKYLFRKEGQNVTLSCEQNLNHDAMYWYRQDPGQGLRLIYYSQIVNDFQKGDIAEGYSVSREKKESFPLTVTSAQKNPTAFYLCATSDSNIQYFGAGTRLSVL.

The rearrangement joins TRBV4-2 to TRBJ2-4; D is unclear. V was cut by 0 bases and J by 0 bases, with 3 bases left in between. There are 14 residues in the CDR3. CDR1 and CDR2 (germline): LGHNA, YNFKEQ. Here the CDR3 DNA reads TGTGCCAGCAGCCAAGAACTAGCCAAAAACATTCAGTACTTC. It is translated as CASSQELAKNIQYF.

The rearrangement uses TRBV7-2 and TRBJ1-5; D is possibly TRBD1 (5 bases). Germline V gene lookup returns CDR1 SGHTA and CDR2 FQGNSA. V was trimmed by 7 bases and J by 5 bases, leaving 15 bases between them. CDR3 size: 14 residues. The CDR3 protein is CASNTRGDYQPQHF. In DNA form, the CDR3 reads TGTGCCAGCAACACTCGGGGGGACTATCAGCCCCAGCATTTT.